A selection of T cell receptor beta chains follows, all from one sample in a study of T cells after yellow fever vaccination. Using its own MiXCR run on the 5' RACE reads, TCRdb lists one record per CDR3 protein. The repertoire consists of roughly 500,000 distinct CDR3 sequences, with 15% to 20% occurring once and the leading ten covering around 15%. The sequencing here drew on PBMCs, taken 15 days after the yellow fever booster vaccination. The receptors stem from a man under 40 who received the YFV17D yellow fever vaccine. CDR3s include the opening cysteine and the closing phenylalanine or tryptophan. A D gene is named only where the DNA matches it firmly. Not every row has a clone size; where given, it reads once, few, many or a size class.

-,-,TRBJ2-5,TRBV7-9,TGTGCCAGCACCTACAGTCAAGAGACCCAGTACTTC,CASTYSQETQYF
TRBD2,-,TRBJ2-5,TRBV29-1,TGCAGCGCCAGCAGCGGGAGAACGGTGACCCAGTACTTC,CSASSGRTVTQYF
TRBD1,-,TRBJ2-2,TRBV7-8,TGTGCCAGCAGCTTAGGGACAGGGGGGTCCGGGGAGCTGTTTTTT,CASSLGTGGSGELFF
-,-,TRBJ1-1,TRBV4-3,TGCGCCAGCAGCCAAGGCGCGGGGTACACTGAAGCTTTCTTT,CASSQGAGYTEAFF
-,-,TRBJ2-1,TRBV5-1,TGCGCCAGCAGCTCCCAAACCGGCTCCTACAATGAGCAGTTCTTC,CASSSQTGSYNEQFF
TRBD2,few,TRBJ2-7,TRBV4-3,TGCGCCAGCAGCCAGATCTCGGCTAGCGGGAGATACGAGCAGTACTTC,CASSQISASGRYEQYF
-,many,TRBJ2-1,TRBV7-9,TGTGCCAGCAGCCTTGGACAGACCTCCTACAATGAGCAGTTCTTC,CASSLGQTSYNEQFF
-,-,TRBJ2-7,TRBV5-1,TGCGCCAGCAGCTTGGTCCCGGGGGACTACGAGCAGTACTTC,CASSLVPGDYEQYF
-,-,TRBJ1-2,TRBV5-6,TGTGCCAGCAGCTTGGGGTACGGGAAGCTCTATGGCTACACCTTC,CASSLGYGKLYGYTF
TRBD2,few,TRBJ2-7,TRBV6-2/TRBV6-3,TGTGCCAGCAGTTATGCTAGCGGCTACGAGCAGTACTTC,CASSYASGYEQYF
-,-,TRBJ2-3,TRBV5-1,TGCGCCAGCAGCTCCGAGGGACGGCCAGGGACAGATACGCAGTATTTT,CASSSEGRPGTDTQYF
TRBD2,once,TRBJ2-7,TRBV4-3,TGCGCCAGCAGCCAAGATCCCCTAGCGGCACCATACGAGCAGTACTTC,CASSQDPLAAPYEQYF
-,-,TRBJ2-7,TRBV6-1,TGTGCCAGCAGTATAATCCACGGGGGCGAGCAGTACTTC,CASSIIHGGEQYF
TRBD2,few,TRBJ2-7,TRBV6-2/TRBV6-3,TGTGCCAGCAGCCGACTAGCCCACTACGAGCAGTACTTC,CASSRLAHYEQYF
TRBD1,-,TRBJ2-5,TRBV20-1,TGCAGTGCAACTGGACAGGACGAACGGGAGACCCAGTACTTC,CSATGQDERETQYF
TRBD2,-,TRBJ2-1,TRBV20-1,TGCAGTGCTAAAGGGACTAGCGGCCACAATGAGCAGTTCTTC,CSAKGTSGHNEQFF
TRBD2,-,TRBJ2-7,TRBV2,TGTGCCAGCAGTCACCCGGGACTAGCGGGAGCCGGTGGTCGCGAGCAGTACTTC,CASSHPGLAGAGGREQYF
TRBD2,-,TRBJ2-7,TRBV9,TGTGCCAGCAGCGTCGGCACTAGCGGGACGGAAGAGCAGTACTTC,CASSVGTSGTEEQYF
-,-,TRBJ2-1,TRBV7-2,TGTGCCAGCAGCTTAGATAGGGCTAGCGCATACAATGAGCAGTTCTTC,CASSLDRASAYNEQFF
TRBD2,-,TRBJ2-1,TRBV5-6,TGTGCCAGCAGCTTGGCCTCGGGACTAGCTATCTATGAGCAGTTCTTC,CASSLASGLAIYEQFF
TRBD2,-,TRBJ2-7,TRBV18,TGTGCCAGCTCACCACCCCCCGGGAGGGGCCAGTACTTC,CASSPPPGRGQYF
TRBD1,few,TRBJ2-1,TRBV12-5,TGTGCTAGTGGTGCCGGACAGGGTTTGACCTACAATGAGCAGTTCTTC,CASGAGQGLTYNEQFF
-,-,TRBJ1-1,TRBV5-1,TGCGCCAGCAGCTTGGAGTACAGGGATACTGAAGCTTTCTTT,CASSLEYRDTEAFF
-,few,TRBJ2-7,TRBV15,TGTGCCACCAGCAGTTCTTCCGGCGGCGAGCAGTACTTC,CATSSSSGGEQYF
TRBD1,-,TRBJ1-1,TRBV7-8,TGTGCCAGCAGCTTAGGAGGGACAGGGAACACTGAAGCTTTCTTT,CASSLGGTGNTEAFF
-,-,TRBJ2-5,TRBV10-3,TGTGCCATCAGTGATCAACAGTTGGAGACCCAGTACTTC,CAISDQQLETQYF
-,few,TRBJ2-7,TRBV6-1,TGTGCCAGCAGCCGGGGTTTCGTAACCTACGAGCAGTACTTC,CASSRGFVTYEQYF
TRBD1,-,TRBJ1-5,TRBV6-5,TGTGCCAGCAGTTTGAACAGGGGGGATCAGCCCCAGCATTTT,CASSLNRGDQPQHF
-,few,TRBJ1-5,TRBV12-3/TRBV12-4,TGTGCCAGCAGTTTTGATTCCAGGGGGCCCCAGCATTTT,CASSFDSRGPQHF